The rows below give T cell receptor beta chains drawn from one sample of a study of T cell responses to AZD1222 COVID-19 vaccine. Sequencing used immunoSEQ multiplex PCR; TCRdb keeps in-frame clones, though not all of them. Here the sample spans approximately 140,000 clones, 75% to 95% being singletons. This sample comprised peripheral blood, obtained 28 days after the second AZD1222 dose. Every receptor here comes from an adult who received the AZD1222 COVID-19 vaccine. CDR3s include the opening cysteine and the closing phenylalanine or tryptophan. The D gene is left open where the match is weak. Not every row has a clone size; where given, it reads once, few, many or a size class.

D gene	V gene	J gene	clone size	CDR3 protein	CDR3 DNA
.	TRBV5-1	TRBJ1-1	.	CASSLGTANTEAFF	TGCGCCAGCTCCCTCGGCACAGCGAACACTGAAGCTTTCTTT
.	TRBV19	TRBJ2-4	few	CASSTGREGNIQYF	TGTGCCAGTAGTACGGGACGAGAGGGAAACATTCAGTACTTC
.	TRBV6-5	TRBJ2-3	.	CASSYFSGVSTDTQYF	TGTGCCAGCAGTTACTTTTCCGGGGTGAGCACAGATACGCAGTATTTT
TRBD2	TRBV5-1	TRBJ2-1	.	CASSQTSGSNNEQFF	TGCGCCAGCAGCCAGACTAGCGGGAGTAATAATGAGCAGTTCTTC
.	TRBV9	TRBJ1-2	.	CASSAGFKYGYTF	TGTGCCAGCAGCGCAGGGTTCAAATATGGCTACACCTTC
TRBD2	TRBV3-1/TRBV3-2	TRBJ2-7	.	CASSPLGGSSYEQYF	TGTGCCAGCAGCCCGCTGGGGGGGAGCTCCTACGAGCAGTACTTC
.	TRBV5-6	TRBJ2-1	.	CASSLRQYNEQFF	TGTGCCAGCAGCTTGCGGCAGTACAATGAGCAGTTCTTC
.	TRBV14	TRBJ1-2	.	CASSQLDATYYGYTF	TGTGCCAGCAGCCAGCTCGACGCTACATACTATGGCTACACCTTC
.	TRBV2	TRBJ1-2	once	CASSAPWDGYTF	TGTGCCAGCAGCGCGCCGTGGGATGGCTACACCTTC
.	TRBV9	TRBJ2-5	.	CASSVATAQETQYF	TGTGCCAGCAGCGTAGCTACAGCACAAGAGACCCAGTACTTC
.	TRBV9	TRBJ2-7	.	CASSPGAGLYEQYF	TGTGCCAGCAGCCCGGGGGCAGGGTTATACGAGCAGTACTTC
.	TRBV4-3	TRBJ1-6	few	CASSLDISDNSPLHF	TGCGCCAGCAGCCTAGACATTTCCGATAATTCACCCCTCCACTTT
.	TRBV7-3	TRBJ2-1	once	CASSLQGRRGRNEQFF	TGTGCCAGCAGCCTTCAAGGGAGGAGGGGAAGGAATGAGCAGTTCTTC
TRBD1	TRBV18	TRBJ2-6	.	CASSPLTGGSSGANVLTF	TGTGCCAGCTCACCTTTGACAGGGGGAAGCTCTGGGGCCAACGTCCTGACTTTC
.	TRBV27	TRBJ1-6	.	CASSPLPSSYNSPLHF	TGTGCCAGCAGCCCTCTTCCTAGCTCCTATAATTCACCCCTCCACTTT
.	TRBV12-3/TRBV12-4	TRBJ1-2	.	CASSPAVGGYTF	TGTGCCAGCAGCCCCGCGGTGGGCGGCTACACCTTC
.	TRBV7-9	TRBJ1-2	.	CASSLVRGAPNYGYTF	TGTGCCAGCAGCTTAGTTCGGGGGGCACCCAACTATGGCTACACCTTC
TRBD1	TRBV6-1	TRBJ1-3	.	CASSEAGTGRNTIYF	TGTGCCAGCAGTGAAGCTGGGACAGGGCGAAACACCATATATTTT
TRBD1	TRBV5-1	TRBJ1-1	.	CASSPPDRGNTEAFF	TGCGCCAGCAGCCCTCCGGACAGGGGGAACACTGAAGCTTTCTTT
.	TRBV6-6	TRBJ1-4	once	CASSYYEGGREKLFF	TGTGCCAGCAGTTACTATGAGGGGGGGCGTGAAAAACTGTTTTTT
TRBD1	TRBV6-6	TRBJ2-2	.	CASRNGQGNTGELFF	TGTGCCAGCAGGAACGGACAGGGGAACACCGGGGAGCTGTTTTTT
.	TRBV28	TRBJ1-5	.	CASSKGTNGVNQPQHF	TGTGCCAGCAGCAAAGGGACAAATGGGGTCAATCAGCCCCAGCATTTT
.	TRBV6-5	TRBJ1-1	few	CASSYSGALMNTEAFF	TGTGCCAGCAGTTACTCGGGGGCCCTTATGAACACTGAAGCTTTCTTT
.	TRBV7-8	TRBJ2-1	.	CASSLKTSEQFF	TGTGCCAGCAGCCTCAAGACAAGTGAGCAGTTCTTC
TRBD1	TRBV7-2	TRBJ1-2	.	CASSIGQGGNYGYTF	TGTGCCAGCAGCATCGGACAGGGTGGTAACTATGGCTACACCTTC
.	TRBV4-1	TRBJ1-3	.	CASSQPIVGAWGNTIYF	TGCGCCAGCAGCCAGCCCATCGTCGGGGCCTGGGGAAACACCATATATTTT
.	TRBV4-3	TRBJ2-1	.	CASSLNPGRPSNEQFF	TGCGCCAGCTCTCTAAATCCCGGGAGACCCTCCAATGAGCAGTTCTTC
.	TRBV29-1	TRBJ1-2	.	CSVGGGLGYGYTF	TGCAGCGTTGGTGGGGGGCTTGGCTATGGCTACACCTTC
TRBD2	TRBV6-6	TRBJ2-1	.	CASSGEGTYNEQFF	TGTGCCAGCAGCGGGGAGGGTACTTACAATGAGCAGTTCTTC
.	TRBV5-6	TRBJ1-1	.	CASSPMAEEYLNTEAFF	TGTGCCAGCAGCCCCATGGCGGAGGAGTATCTGAACACTGAAGCTTTCTTT
.	TRBV5-1	TRBJ1-1	once	CASSPGNGNTEAFF	TGCGCCAGCAGCCCCGGGAATGGGAACACTGAAGCTTTCTTT
.	TRBV9	TRBJ2-1	.	CASSVGGFSYNEQFF	TGTGCCAGCAGCGTAGGGGGGTTTTCCTACAATGAGCAGTTCTTC
TRBD1	TRBV3-1/TRBV3-2	TRBJ2-7	.	CASSPGTGNTFSSYEQYF	TGTGCCAGCAGCCCCGGGACAGGGAATACCTTTAGCTCCTACGAGCAGTACTTC
.	TRBV9	TRBJ2-7	.	CASSPQGQTYEQYF	TGTGCCAGCAGCCCTCAAGGACAAACCTACGAGCAGTACTTC
TRBD1	TRBV3-1/TRBV3-2	TRBJ1-3	.	CASSQFGTVAGNTIYF	TGTGCCAGCAGCCAATTCGGGACAGTGGCTGGAAACACCATATATTTT
.	TRBV5-1	TRBJ2-3	once	CASRALSGPDTQYF	TGCGCCAGCAGAGCCCTTAGCGGTCCAGATACGCAGTATTTT
TRBD1	TRBV5-4	TRBJ1-4	.	CASSSQGARGEKLFF	TGTGCCAGCAGCTCACAGGGGGCACGGGGAGAAAAACTGTTTTTT
.	TRBV24-1	TRBJ1-2	.	CASLGVFGEANYGYTF	TGTGCCAGTCTAGGGGTCTTCGGGGAAGCTAACTATGGCTACACCTTC
.	TRBV11-3	TRBJ1-1	.	CASSPRGGWFVKTFF	TGTGCCAGCAGCCCACGGGGCGGTTGGTTTGTGAAGACTTTCTTT
TRBD2	TRBV4-3	TRBJ2-3	.	CASSQDRKSGTSTDTQYF	TGCGCCAGCAGCCAAGATCGGAAAAGCGGGACTAGCACAGATACGCAGTATTTT
TRBD1	TRBV6-5	TRBJ1-5	.	CASIIRTGNQPQHF	TGTGCCAGCATAATACGGACAGGTAATCAGCCCCAGCATTTT
TRBD2	TRBV7-2	TRBJ2-1	.	CASSLTSGIMNEQFF	TGTGCCAGCAGCTTGACTAGCGGGATTATGAATGAGCAGTTCTTC
.	TRBV6-5	TRBJ1-4	.	CASRPGVGREKLFF	TGTGCCAGCAGACCCGGCGTGGGGCGCGAAAAACTGTTTTTT
.	TRBV18	TRBJ1-6	once	CASSPGQLNNSPLHF	TGTGCCAGCTCACCCGGACAGCTTAATAATTCACCCCTCCACTTT
TRBD1	TRBV5-4	TRBJ1-2	.	CASSLAWRDRGSGYTF	TGTGCCAGCAGCTTGGCCTGGAGGGACAGGGGCAGCGGCTACACCTTC